A single sample is the source of the 6 T cell receptor beta chains below, sequenced in a study of blood T cells in healthy people across ages. Alongside a J-beta primer mix, a sample-barcoded 5' primer served in a second PCR lasting about 7 to 11 cycles. From the 5' RACE reads, TCRdb called clonotypes with MiXCR, one entry per CDR3 protein. The table includes a few hundred thousand distinct CDR3 sequences, roughly half detected once. The sequencing input was blood. The receptors were sampled from a man aged 55 to 69 in good health.

The chain has TRBV28 and TRBJ2-6; D may be TRBD1 (7 bases). V lost 8 bases and J 0 bases, leaving 17 bases between the germline ends. CDR1 is MDHEN, CDR2 SYDVKM, per germline. The CDR3 runs to 17 residues. This CDR3 is CASPGDRPFSGANVLTF. The CDR3 DNA sequence: TGTGCCAGCCCGGGGGACAGACCGTTCTCTGGGGCCAACGTCCTGACTTTC.

The chain combines TRBV14 with TRBJ2-4, with 7 positions matching TRBD2. CDR3 length: 14 amino acids. The V and J ends lost 4 bases and 13 bases, in that order; junction bases with no gene match: 13. The germline V gene has CDR1 SGHDN and CDR2 FVKESK. The CDR3 DNA sequence: TGTGCCAGCAGCCTCCGGGACTACAACAATGAGCAGTACTTC. Its protein product is CASSLRDYNNEQYF.

The chain has TRBV5-1 and TRBJ2-7, with no clear D. Deletions cut 4 bases from V and 4 bases from J, with 12 bases between. CDR3 length equals 13 residues. The germline gives CDR1 SGHRS, CDR2 YFSETQ. The CDR3 DNA follows: TGCGCCAGCAGCCCGGACGGGCAATACGAGCAGTACTTC. Protein: CASSPDGQYEQYF.

This chain uses TRBV5-1 with TRBJ2-1; 8 bases match TRBD2. The CDR3 runs 16 residues. Trimming removed 3 bases from V and 9 bases from J; junction bases left unmatched: 14. The germline gives CDR1 SGHRS, CDR2 YFSETQ. CDR3 protein: CASSWWETSVSSEQFF. The CDR3 DNA follows: TGCGCCAGCAGCTGGTGGGAGACTAGCGTCTCCAGTGAGCAGTTCTTC.

The rearrangement links TRBV12-3 or TRBV12-4 to TRBJ1-1; TRBD1 matches 8 bases. Unmatched junction bases numbered 10, after V lost 6 bases and J lost 1 base. This CDR3 is 16 amino acids long. The DNA for the CDR3 is TGTGCCAGCAGCCTACAGGGGGGTCTTGGGAACACTGAAGCTTTCTTT. It is translated as CASSLQGGLGNTEAFF.

This chain links TRBV20-1 with TRBJ2-3; tentatively, D is TRBD2 (6 bases). Trimming stripped 6 bases from V and 1 base from J, with 17 bases between. Per the germline V gene, CDR1 is DFQATT and CDR2 is SNEGSKA (reference sequence). CDR3 size: 15 residues. The CDR3 DNA reads TGCAGTGCCCCCGATCCCGGGACTGGCACAGATACGCAGTATTTT. This gives the protein CSAPDPGTGTDTQYF.